Below, 21 T cell receptor beta chains from the same sample are listed, as sequenced in a study of T-cell memory formation after mild COVID-19 (TCRdb year 2021). The library was generated by 5' RACE. The sequencer listed for this sample is Illumina NovaSeq 6000. TCRdb reprocessed the public reads (quality trimming at Q25 with fastp, clone calling with MiXCR) and kept in-frame beta chains. Rows merge per CDR3 protein into single entries with the most common DNA and genes. The sample data list approximately 52,000 distinct CDR3 sequences, and approximately 9.1% of these were observed just once. Approximately 12% of the sample rests with the top ten. The specimen sequenced was PBMCs or a T cell subset sorted from them (not recorded which). These receptors came from an adult woman who had mild COVID-19 (a few samples of this study predate the infection). The sample titles of this study are shuffled in the database, so cell type and time point are left out; the donor was told from shared clones.

This chain links TRBV3-1 with TRBJ2-1, with TRBD2 matching over 9 bases. The V segment lost 5 bases and the J segment 4 bases; nucleotides outside the gene matches: 3. The CDR3 is made up of 14 amino acids. Looked up from germline, CDR1 is LGHDT and CDR2 is YNNKEL (reference sequence). In DNA, the CDR3 is TGTGCCAGCAGCACGACTAGCGGATACAATGAGCAGTTCTTC. It yields the protein CASSTTSGYNEQFF.

In its sample, this clonotype was seen a few times. V usage is TRBV5-1 and J usage is TRBJ2-7, with 8 bases lining up with TRBD2. V lost 6 bases to trimming and J lost 0 bases; unmatched junction nucleotides: 5. CDR3 length: 14 amino acids. Looked up from germline, CDR1 is SGHRS and CDR2 is YFSETQ. This CDR3 reads CASNPGGGSYEQYF. The CDR3 nucleotides are TGCGCCAGCAACCCCGGGGGGGGCTCCTACGAGCAGTACTTC. The full variable domain, completed using reference TRBV5-1 and TRBJ2-7, is KAGVTQTPRYLIKTRGQQVTLSCSPISGHRSVSWYQQTPGQGLQFLFEYFSETQRNKGNFPGRFSGRQFSNSRSEMNVSTLELGDSALYLCASNPGGGSYEQYFGPGTRLTVT.

In this sample, this clonotype turned up many times. The rearrangement joins TRBV27 to TRBJ2-1; TRBD2 matches at 13 bases. V was clipped by 5 bases and J by 5 bases; unmatched bases: 12. Germline V CDR1 and CDR2: MNHEY, SMNVEV (reference sequence). The CDR3 totals 18 residues. CDR3 bases: TGTGCCAGCAGTCGGACTAGCGGGAGTCTGATCTTAAACAATGAGCAGTTCTTC. It is translated as CASSRTSGSLILNNEQFF.

This clonotype was observed a few times. The chain uses TRBV7-2 and TRBJ1-5, with a weak D call TRBD1 (6 bases). Trimming stripped 4 bases from V and 10 bases from J, with 17 bases between. In germline, CDR1 is SGHTA, CDR2 FQGNSA. This CDR3 is 14 amino acids long. The CDR3 protein is CASSSTGLSHPQHF. The CDR3, as DNA: TGTGCCAGCAGCTCAACAGGGTTATCTCATCCCCAGCATTTT.

This chain connects TRBV6-2 or TRBV6-3 to TRBJ2-7, with 8 bases aligning to TRBD1. With V trimmed by 7 bases and J by 2 bases, 7 bases remained unmatched. This CDR3 spans 14 amino acids. CDR1 MNHEY and CDR2 SVGEGT come from the germline V gene. In nucleotides, the CDR3 is TGTGCCAGCATCAACAACAGGGGGACCTACGAGCAGTACTTC. Its protein product is CASINNRGTYEQYF.

The chain uses TRBV5-1 and TRBJ2-1, with D perhaps TRBD2 (6 bases). Looked up from germline, CDR1 is SGHRS and CDR2 is YFSETQ. Trimming took 0 bases from V and 8 from J, leaving 12 bases between them. The CDR3 has 14 amino acids. The CDR3 spells CASSLASGVDEQFF. For the CDR3, the DNA is TGCGCCAGCAGCTTGGCCTCGGGGGTCGATGAGCAGTTCTTC.

This rearrangement joins TRBV12-3 or TRBV12-4 to TRBJ2-5, with 10 bases lining up with TRBD1. The CDR3 runs to 16 residues. Trimming took 5 bases from V and 5 from J; bases not matched to a gene: 11. CDR3 amino acids: CASSLTGTGVMETQYF. Here the CDR3 DNA reads TGTGCCAGCAGTCTAACCGGGACAGGGGTGATGGAGACCCAGTACTTC.

CDR3 protein: CASSGYREGGNTQYF. The CDR3 DNA sequence: TGTGCCAGCAGTGGCTACAGGGAGGGCGGGAATACGCAGTATTTT. The rearrangement uses TRBV27 and TRBJ2-3, with D perhaps matching TRBD2 (7 bases). This CDR3 has 15 amino acids. Deletions cut 5 bases from V and 7 bases from J, with 19 bases between. Germline loops: CDR1 MNHEY, CDR2 SMNVEV (reference sequence).

The chain carries TRBV29-1 and TRBJ2-2; TRBD1 agrees at 8 bases. This CDR3 spans 17 amino acids. J gave up 2 bases and V 0 bases, and 8 bases lay outside the gene matches. The germline V gene encodes CDR1 SQVTM and CDR2 ANQGSEA. CDR3: CSVEDQEDRENTGELFF. DNA of the CDR3: TGCAGCGTTGAAGATCAGGAGGACAGGGAAAACACCGGGGAGCTGTTTTTT.

This clonotype was seen repeatedly, ten times or more. This chain uses TRBV11-2 with TRBJ1-1; 9 bases match TRBD1. The V gene's germline CDR1 is SGHAT and CDR2 FQNNGV. This CDR3 has 17 residues. Trimming removed 7 bases from V and 0 bases from J; junction bases left unmatched: 12. The CDR3 reads CASNFNAGTGMNTEAFF. The CDR3 region has the DNA TGTGCCAGCAACTTTAACGCCGGGACAGGGATGAACACTGAAGCTTTCTTT.

This clonotype was detected only a few times. The genes are TRBV7-8 and TRBJ2-2; 12 nucleotides agree with TRBD1. The CDR3 covers 16 residues. Looked up from germline, CDR1 is SGHVS and CDR2 is FQNEAQ. J gave up 5 bases and V 5 bases, and 6 bases lay outside the gene matches. Here the CDR3 DNA reads TGTGCCAGCAGCCCACGGGACAGGGGGCGGACCGGGGAGCTGTTTTTT. As protein: CASSPRDRGRTGELFF.

The V and J genes are TRBV18 and TRBJ1-1; the D is unclear. The V and J ends lost 3 bases and 11 bases respectively, with 16 bases between them. Germline CDR1 reads KGHSH; CDR2 reads LQKENI. This CDR3 spans 13 amino acids. This CDR3 reads CASSPAHGDQAFF. The DNA of the CDR3 is TGTGCCAGCTCACCGGCCCATGGGGATCAGGCTTTCTTT.

This clonotype appeared a few times. V is TRBV6-5 and J is TRBJ1-5, with TRBD1 matching 10 bases. The V segment lost 5 bases and the J segment 6 bases; nucleotides outside the gene matches: 4. Germline CDR1 and CDR2: MNHEY and SVGAGI. This CDR3 spans 14 amino acids. In DNA form, the CDR3 reads TGTGCCAGCAGTAAAGGGACAGGGGCTCAGCCCCAGCATTTT. The encoded protein is CASSKGTGAQPQHF.

As DNA, the CDR3 is TGTGCCAGCAGCTTATCCCCCTTACAGGGGGGTTGGAAAAACATTCAGTACTTC. Its translation: CASSLSPLQGGWKNIQYF. The V gene is TRBV7-9, the J gene TRBJ2-4, with TRBD1 identical over 8 bases. CDR1 is SEHNR, CDR2 FQNEAQ, per germline (reference sequence). Trimming removed 2 bases from V and 4 bases from J; junction bases left unmatched: 13. The CDR3 is made up of 18 amino acids.

This clonotype was seen repeatedly, ten times or more. The chain joins TRBV25-1 to TRBJ2-3, with D perhaps assigned TRBD1 or TRBD2 (5 bases each). The CDR3 loop spans 16 amino acids. Trimming cost V 5 bases and J 0 bases, with 15 bases left between them. Germline V gene sequence: CDR1 MGHDK, CDR2 SYGVNS. This CDR3 reads CASSPHVGESTDTQYF. The CDR3 DNA reads TGTGCCAGCAGTCCCCATGTGGGGGAAAGCACAGATACGCAGTATTTT.

This chain links TRBV15 with TRBJ2-7, with 7 bases fitting TRBD1. CDR3 length: 16 residues. Germline V CDR1 and CDR2: LNHNV, YYDKDF (reference sequence). V lost 0 bases, J lost 3 bases, and 8 bases stayed unmatched. CDR3: CATSRDRAGGDYEQYF. CDR3 DNA: TGTGCCACCAGCAGAGATAGGGCAGGGGGAGACTACGAGCAGTACTTC. Filled out from reference TRBV15 and TRBJ2-7, the complete variable domain reads DAMVIQNPRYQVTQFGKPVTLSCSQTLNHNVMYWYQQKSSQAPKLLFHYYDKDFNNEADTPDNFQSRRPNTSFCFLDIRSPGLGDTAMYLCATSRDRAGGDYEQYFGPGTRLTVT.

There are many counts of this clonotype. The chain uses TRBV5-1 and TRBJ2-2; D gene uncertain. This CDR3 spans 15 amino acids. The V end lost 4 bases, the J end lost 1 base, and 11 bases lay between the germline ends. Germline V gene sequence: CDR1 SGHRS, CDR2 YFSETQ. This CDR3 is CASSPSYGNTGELFF. Written as DNA, the CDR3 is TGCGCCAGCAGCCCTTCTTACGGGAACACCGGGGAGCTGTTTTTT.

The chain has TRBV12-5 and TRBJ2-1, with D maybe TRBD2 (6 bases). This CDR3 contains 14 residues. The V gene lost 1 base and the J gene lost 6 bases, with 10 bases spanning the gap. Germline V gives CDR1 LGHNT, CDR2 FRNRAP. The CDR3 protein is CASGLGPGVNEQFF. In DNA form, the CDR3 reads TGTGCTAGTGGTTTGGGACCGGGGGTCAATGAGCAGTTCTTC.

The chain has TRBV6-6 and TRBJ2-7; no firm D call. CDR1 is MNHNY and CDR2 is SVGAGI in the germline V gene (reference sequence). The V end was cut by 0 bases, the J end by 7 bases, with 19 bases between. There are 16 residues in the CDR3. The DNA for the CDR3 is TGTGCCAGCAGTTACTCTCTAGGGTCTGCATTTGGGGAGCAGTACTTC. The encoded protein is CASSYSLGSAFGEQYF.

This clonotype has ten or more counts. The chain recombines TRBV20-1 with TRBJ2-7, with D tentatively TRBD1 or TRBD2 (5 bases each). Trimming stripped 1 base from V and 2 bases from J, with 12 bases between. Looked up from germline, CDR1 is DFQATT and CDR2 is SNEGSKA (reference sequence). This CDR3 spans 14 amino acids. Here the CDR3 reads CSARGGDRPYEQYF. The CDR3 DNA follows: TGCAGTGCTAGAGGTGGGGACCGACCCTACGAGCAGTACTTC.

The chain recombines TRBV24-1 with TRBJ2-3, with 7 bases lining up with TRBD2. With V trimmed by 11 bases and J by 0 bases, 7 bases remained unmatched. CDR1 and CDR2 from the germline V gene are KGHDR and SFDVKD. There are 14 residues in the CDR3. CDR3 nucleotide sequence: TGTGCCATTTCAGCGGGACTAAGCACAGATACGCAGTATTTT. The encoded protein is CAISAGLSTDTQYF.